This T cell receptor beta chain comes out of a study of T cells in Graves' hyperthyroidism and ophthalmopathy. Trimming pared 2 bases from V and 11 bases from J, leaving 13 bases between. Germline V gene lookup returns CDR1 SQVTM and CDR2 ANQGSEA. This CDR3 comprises 12 residues. Template material for amplifying TCR beta CDR3 regions consisted of RNA transcripts. The HTBI primer set served for first-round RT-PCR of the TCR CDR3. TCRdb processed the multiplex PCR reads anew with MiXCR; each CDR3 protein has one entry. This repertoire shows roughly 840,000 distinct CDR3 sequences, around 38% found once; its top ten account for 7% to 10%. Study-wide points: In validation, the model predicted ophthalmopathy. These predictions came a median approximately 5.9 months before onset.

With respect to this clonotype: The target antigen is unknown.

V usage is TRBV29-1 and J usage is TRBJ1-5; D may be TRBD1 (6 bases). This clonotype was sampled from a man aged 18 to 29 with Graves' hyperthyroidism. The material sequenced was blood. CDR3 region: CSVERTASAQHF. The CDR3 nucleotides read TGCAGCGTTGAAAGGACAGCTAGTGCCCAGCATTTT.